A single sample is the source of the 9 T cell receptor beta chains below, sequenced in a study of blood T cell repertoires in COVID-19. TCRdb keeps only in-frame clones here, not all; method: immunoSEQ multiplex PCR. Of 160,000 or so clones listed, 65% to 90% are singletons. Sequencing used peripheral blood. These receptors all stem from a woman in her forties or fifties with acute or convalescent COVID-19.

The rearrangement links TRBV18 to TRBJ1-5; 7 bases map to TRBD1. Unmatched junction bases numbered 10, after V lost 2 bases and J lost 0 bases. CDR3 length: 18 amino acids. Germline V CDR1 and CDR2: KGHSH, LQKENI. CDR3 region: CASSPNRQGRDSNQPQHF. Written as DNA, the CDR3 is TGTGCCAGCTCACCAAATCGACAGGGCCGGGATAGCAATCAGCCCCAGCATTTT.

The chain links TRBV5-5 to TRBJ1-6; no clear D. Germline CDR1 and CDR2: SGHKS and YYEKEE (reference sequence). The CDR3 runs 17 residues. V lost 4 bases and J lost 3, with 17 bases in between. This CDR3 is CASSLGNAGGYNSPLHF. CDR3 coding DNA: TGTGCCAGCAGCCTGGGAAATGCCGGCGGCTATAATTCACCCCTCCACTTT.

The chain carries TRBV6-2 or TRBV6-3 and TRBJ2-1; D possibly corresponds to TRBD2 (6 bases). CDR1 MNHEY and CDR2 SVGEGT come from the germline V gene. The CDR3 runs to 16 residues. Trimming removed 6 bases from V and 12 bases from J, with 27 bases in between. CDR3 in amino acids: CASSDTAGTAGRVQFF. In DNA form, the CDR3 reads TGTGCCAGCAGCGATACCGCCGGGACTGCCGGACGAGTGCAGTTCTTC.

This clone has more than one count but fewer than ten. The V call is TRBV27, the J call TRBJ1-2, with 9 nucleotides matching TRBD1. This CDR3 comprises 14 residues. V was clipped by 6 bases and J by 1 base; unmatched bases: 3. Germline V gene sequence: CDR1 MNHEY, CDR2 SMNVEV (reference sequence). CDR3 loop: CASSRTGDNYGYTF. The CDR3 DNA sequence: TGTGCCAGCAGCCGGACAGGGGATAACTATGGCTACACCTTC.

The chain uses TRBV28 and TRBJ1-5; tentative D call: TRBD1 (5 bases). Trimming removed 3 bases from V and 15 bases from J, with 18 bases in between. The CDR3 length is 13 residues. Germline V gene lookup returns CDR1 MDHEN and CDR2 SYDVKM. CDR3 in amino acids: CASSFTLGAHMHF. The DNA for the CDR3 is TGTGCCAGCAGTTTCACCCTAGGGGCGCACATGCATTTT. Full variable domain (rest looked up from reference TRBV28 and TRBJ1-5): DVKVTQSSRYLVKRTGEKVFLECVQDMDHENMFWYRQDPGLGLRLIYFSYDVKMKEKGDIPEGYSVSREKKERFSLILESASTNQTSMYLCASSFTLGAHMHFGDGTRLSIL.

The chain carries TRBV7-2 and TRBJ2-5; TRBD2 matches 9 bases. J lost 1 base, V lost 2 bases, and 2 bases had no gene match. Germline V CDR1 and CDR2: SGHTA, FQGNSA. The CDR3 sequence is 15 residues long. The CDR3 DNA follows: TGTGCCAGCAGCTTACAAGCGGGGGGCCAAGAGACCCAGTACTTC. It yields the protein CASSLQAGGQETQYF.

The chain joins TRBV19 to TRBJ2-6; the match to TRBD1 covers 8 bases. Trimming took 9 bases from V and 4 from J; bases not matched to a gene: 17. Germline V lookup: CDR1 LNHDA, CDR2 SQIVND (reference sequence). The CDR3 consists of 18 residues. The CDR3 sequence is CASIAPRTGTYGANVLTF. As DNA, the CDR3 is TGTGCCAGCATTGCGCCTAGGACAGGGACTTACGGGGCCAACGTCCTGACTTTC.

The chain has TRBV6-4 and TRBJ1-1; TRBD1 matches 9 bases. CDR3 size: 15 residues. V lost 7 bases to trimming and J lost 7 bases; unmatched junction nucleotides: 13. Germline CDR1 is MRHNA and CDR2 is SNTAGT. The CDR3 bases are TGTGCCAGCAAGTCTACAGGGGGCAAGTTCGGTGAAGCTTTCTTT. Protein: CASKSTGGKFGEAFF.

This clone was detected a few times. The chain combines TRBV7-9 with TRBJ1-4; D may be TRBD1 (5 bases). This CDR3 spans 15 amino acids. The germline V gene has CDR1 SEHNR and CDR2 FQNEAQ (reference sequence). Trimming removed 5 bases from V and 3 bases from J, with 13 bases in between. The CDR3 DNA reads TGTGCCAGCAGCCGGGCCCAGGGCGCTAATGAAAAACTGTTTTTT. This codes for CASSRAQGANEKLFF.